Included here is one T cell receptor beta chain sequence, with context. Its antigen is not yet known. The sample holds no much larger clone one base away, and base qualities are not on file. Cut back by 0 bases and 5 bases, the V and J ends lie 11 bases apart. Including the terminal cysteine and phenylalanine, the CDR3 comprises 14 residues. Left in the record is the CDR3 DNA by itself, 42 bases read in frame from the first base. The germline V gene (reference sequence) specifies LNHNV as CDR1 and YYDKDF as CDR2. The data stem from a study of cytomegalovirus exposure and HLA in healthy donors (dated by TCRdb to about 2017). About the study as a whole: According to an earlier analysis of 587 of the donors, some 170 million T cells yielded some 110 million unique TCR beta sequences and about 300 Gb of sequence data. Typing coverage differed by locus: A, B, C, DRB1 and DQB1 were typed in roughly 620-630 donors, DQA1 in about 500, DPA1 in some 570, and DPB1 in roughly 470. The aim of the study was to test whether cataloging public T cell receptors could identify signatures of past pathogen exposure. A separate validation cohort of roughly 110 different subjects was used in addition to the approximately 610-subject first cohort. Rather than drawing on any new phenotypic data, the later analysis identified candidate immune exposures from TCR beta sequences and the way those sequences occurred across donors. Around 330 gigabases of sequencing data and around 80 million unique TCR sequences made up an early release that covered roughly 670 HLA-typed donors. All discovery cohort repertoires had been generated on a single sequencing platform. An earlier analysis of roughly 580 of the donors used high-throughput TCR beta sequencing to judge whether each TCR beta V gene segment behaved as functional or pseudogenic. Among the approximately 420 genotyped donors, around 81% belonged to the genetic ancestry cluster associated with self-reported Caucasian donors. HLA typing covered class I and class II loci at four-digit resolution. In a later analysis, previously published TCR beta repertoires from fewer than 750 donors were re-analyzed and high-resolution HLA genotyping was added so that TCR occurrence patterns could be studied. The study used immunosequencing to profile the T cell repertoires of under 700 subjects and linked those repertoires to cytomegalovirus serostatus. Genome-wide SNP genotypes for about 65% of the 666 donors were used in a later genetic analysis, which treated that subset as a discovery cohort. Four or five DR-DQ haplotypes were treated as single units for association and clustering because of strong linkage in the cohort. Alongside the repertoire data, information on donor age, sex, ethnicity and CMV serostatus was compiled. High-throughput TCR immunosequencing, statistical association of individual TCRs with disease status, and machine learning were combined to predict cytomegalovirus infection status. On average, roughly 250,000 unique TCR beta nucleotide sequences were sequenced per donor among 350 to 400 genotyped donors of the cohort, with roughly 18% of those sequences being non-productive.

Paper-wide results and their limitations: V-gene and J-gene trimming of TCR beta chains was associated with a missense DCLRE1C variant in a later genetic analysis, and the association was replicated in an independent cohort. Several of the top co-occurrence clusters appeared to be linked to parvovirus B19, influenza, CMV and Epstein-Barr virus, according to a later analysis. Because some donors lacked HLA typing at each locus, the association tests relied only on the typed subset. It was suggested by the authors that the approach could potentially be generalized to other disease states and immunological phenotypes. Only TCR beta chains were sequenced in this cohort, and the absence of alpha or paired-chain data limited detectable features. In a later analysis, HLA-associated TCR beta chains showed more clonal expansion and lower generation probabilities than non-associated chains that were equally common. Linkage disequilibrium might explain the correlated functional status among segregating V segments, but an unknown experimental factor could not be ruled out. In vitro tests confirmed that three of the cytomegalovirus-associated TCR beta chains recognize cytomegalovirus antigens. A further reported finding was that TCR beta sequences accurately predicted the HLA-A and HLA-B alleles for most subjects in the first cohort. Across donors, most TCR sequences were observed very rarely, whereas some public TCRs were present in many individuals. According to a later analysis, TCR association rates differed among HLA loci, with DRB1 alleles showing the most associated TCRs and HLA-C alleles showing the fewest. CMV serostatus was the only immune exposure information available for the cohort. A later analysis found that most CMV-associated TCR beta chains appeared HLA-restricted, with HLA associations seemingly driven largely by CMV exposure. Some IMGT-functional V segments, including TRBV6-2 and TRBV6-3, could not be distinguished by the 87-base-pair reads and were therefore excluded. Sequencing depth was assumed to be roughly uniform across donors in the presence/absence analyses, though that assumption may not hold. A later analysis associated roughly 17,000 TCR beta sequences with specific HLA alleles at a false discovery rate of 0.05. In the study, some 160 TCR beta chains were listed as associated with cytomegalovirus. In both the original and validation cohorts, the classifier was reported to diagnose cytomegalovirus status with high specificity and sensitivity. Assigning TCR associations to individual alleles was difficult when HLA alleles, especially DR and DQ, strongly co-occurred. Because counts were too low, seventeen rarely observed V segments, including chromosome 9 orphons, were left out of the earlier analysis of several hundred of the donors. The sequencing pipeline was judged likely to have produced a cluster of highly shared sequence variants as a technical artifact. Broadly in line with IMGT annotations, most TCR beta V segments showed up in productive rearrangements about 87% or about 30% of the time in an earlier analysis of several hundred of the donors. In a later genetic analysis, fewer N-insertions in productive TCRs were reported among donors in an Asian-associated ancestry cluster than the approximately 670-donor mean.

The method behind the library was the immunoSEQ multiplex PCR assay. For the multiplex PCR, a mixture combining 60 forward primers for TCR Vbeta segments and 13 reverse primers for TCR Jbeta segments was used. Amplification of the CDR3 region of rearranged TCR beta genes was performed with a multiplex PCR assay on genomic DNA. On the Illumina HiSeq System, the amplified TCR beta libraries were sequenced as 87-base-pair reads. Per the source publication's procedure: A later analysis tallied tens of millions of unique TCR beta chains across the 666 repertoires, and approximately 11 million of those chains were shared by two or more donors. To remove PCR and sequencing errors, raw reads were error-corrected and collapsed into unique sequences using a nearest-neighbor algorithm that merged closely related sequences. V, D and J gene segments were assigned by aligning CDR3 sequences to IMGT reference sequences. For a sequence to be retained, at least a six-nucleotide match to both a V gene segment and a J gene segment was required. A rearrangement counted as productive if the CDR3 had no stop codons and remained in frame with V and J, and every other rearrangement counted as non-productive. Following IMGT convention, CDR3 was defined as the stretch from the second conserved V-encoded cysteine to the conserved J-encoded phenylalanine. The earlier analysis of approximately 590 of the donors excluded any sequence lacking an unambiguous match to a single V gene segment. In an earlier analysis of several hundred of the donors, V segments were called functional above 56.7% productive rearrangements and were called segregating when the between-donor standard deviation exceeded 5%. A statistical classification framework was built for diagnosing cytomegalovirus status from the catalog of TCR beta chain sequences. In a later analysis, TCR nucleotide sequences were compared against IMGT/GENE-DB human TR gene sequences so that V and J genes could be assigned. The TCRdist pipeline was used in a later analysis to assign CDR3 sequences and most-parsimonious VDJ recombination scenarios. In a later analysis, each TCR beta chain was defined by its CDR3 amino acid sequence together with its V-gene family, and reads lacking a unique V-gene family were excluded. In a later analysis, a few hundred highly shared, low-generation-probability nucleotide sequences were removed to address suspected cross-contamination and a sequencing artifact. For each public chain, a later analysis derived a clonal expansion index from normalized ranks of inferred template counts within each repertoire. Generation probabilities in a later analysis came from a VDJ recombination model fitted to out-of-frame rearrangements, and those results were checked against IGoR. In a later analysis, TCR-TCR, TCR-HLA and TCR-CMV co-occurrence was scored with hypergeometric tests, and a repertoire-size bias correction was applied to TCR pairs. In a later analysis, false discovery rates were estimated by permuting HLA or CMV assignments 20 times. In a later analysis, co-occurring TCRs were grouped using DBSCAN, and TCRdist sequence similarity was added for clustering within HLA-allele-positive subsets. Repertoires with fewer than 30,000 or more than 120,000 public chains were left out of co-occurrence clustering, as were about 5 repertoires with anomalous nucleotide sharing. What TCRdb holds here is the immuneACCESS table cut down to in-frame rearrangements. Part of the clones is not present; checked against another copy, under half of the missing clones reflect an unresolved V gene, and the others are unexplained. V, J and clone size reflect that table, while D and trimming were determined from the DNA. This sample is represented by 120,000 or so clones; roughly 80% of them were singletons. About 5% of the sample comes from the top ten.

The cohort consisted of approximately 670 healthy bone marrow donors. Cohort members were all nominally healthy when sampled, although unrecorded immune exposures were likely present. The donor tested CMV seropositive, placing the donor among the 290 or so seropositive members of the cohort. Every donor gave a peripheral blood sample, and the peripheral blood mononuclear cells from that sample were used for TCR beta sequencing. The Qiagen DNeasy Blood Extraction Kit was used to extract genomic DNA from the blood cell samples. The sequence came from a man aged 50 to 59 in good health and CMV-seropositive. Sequenced sample: PBMCs. The chain uses TRBV15 and TRBJ2-7; possibly the D gene is TRBD1, per 5 matching bases. CDR3 protein: CATSRDLVGDEQYF. The DNA sequence is as follows: TGTGCCACCAGCAGAGATTTGGTAGGGGACGAGCAGTACTTC.